Listed here are 21 T cell receptor beta chains from one sample, sequenced in a study of T cells in Graves' hyperthyroidism and ophthalmopathy. Amplified regions were TCR beta CDR3 sequences from RNA transcripts. With the HTBI primer set, the TCR CDR3 went through a first round of RT-PCR. TCRdb re-called the multiplex PCR reads through MiXCR, storing one row per CDR3 protein. The sample lists 600,000 to 900,000 distinct CDR3 sequences; roughly 15% were seen once. The specimen was blood. The receptors here all came from a man between 18 and 29 years old with Graves' hyperthyroidism.

This clonotype was seen a handful of times. The chain recombines TRBV28 with TRBJ1-1; 7 bases map to TRBD1. Germline values: CDR1 MDHEN, CDR2 SYDVKM. This CDR3 region has 12 residues. V shed 3 bases, J shed 8 bases, and the junction held 3 bases outside the gene matches. CDR3 nucleotides: TGTGCCAGCAGTTTCTTGACAGGGGAAGCTTTCTTT. This encodes CASSFLTGEAFF.

The chain recombines TRBV6-4 with TRBJ2-7; 9 nucleotides line up with TRBD1. The V and J ends lost 5 bases and 2 bases, in that order; junction bases with no gene match: 7. The CDR3 sequence is 15 residues long. CDR1 MRHNA and CDR2 SNTAGT come from the germline V gene. The CDR3 bases are TGTGCCAGCAGTAATCCGGGACAGGGACCCTACGAGCAGTACTTC. As protein: CASSNPGQGPYEQYF.

This clonotype was seen ten or more times. The gene calls are TRBV12-3 or TRBV12-4 and TRBJ2-4, with 7 bases fitting TRBD2. The CDR3 runs to 16 residues. Germline trimming cut 6 bases from V and 0 bases from J; bases unmatched to any gene: 8. The CDR3 spells CASSRGLDLAKNIQYF. The CDR3 nucleotides read TGTGCCAGCAGCCGCGGACTAGATTTAGCCAAAAACATTCAGTACTTC.

This clonotype showed up just a few times. The chain recombines TRBV2 with TRBJ2-2; tentatively, D is TRBD1 (6 bases). V lost 6 bases and J 4 bases, leaving 9 bases between the germline ends. This CDR3 comprises 13 residues. From germline, CDR1 is SNHLY and CDR2 FYNNEI. CDR3 region: CASRDSGTGELFF. The CDR3 DNA reads as TGTGCCAGCAGGGACAGCGGCACCGGGGAGCTGTTTTTT.

The V gene is TRBV12-5, the J gene TRBJ2-1, with D hard to call. V lost 1 base, J lost 8 bases, and 12 bases lay in between. The CDR3 is 14 residues long. The germline CDR1 and CDR2 sequences are LGHNT and FRNRAP. The CDR3 nucleotides are TGTGCTAGTGGTTTGGGGGTTGGTTTTGATGAGCAGTTCTTC. Translated: CASGLGVGFDEQFF.

The genes are TRBV4-3 and TRBJ1-5; D unclear. Deletions cut 0 bases from V and 8 bases from J, with 14 bases between. The CDR3 contains 15 residues. In germline, CDR1 is LGHNA, CDR2 YSLEER. This CDR3 reads CASSQDFAVFKPQHF. The CDR3 nucleotides read TGCGCCAGCAGCCAAGATTTCGCAGTATTTAAGCCCCAGCATTTT.

This clonotype was found many times. The chain combines TRBV6-8 with TRBJ2-1, with unresolved D. Germline V lookup: CDR1 MNHGY, CDR2 SAAAGT. The V end lost 6 bases, the J end lost 8 bases, and 11 bases lay between the germline ends. This CDR3 has 12 residues. The CDR3 reads CASREVRDEQFF. The DNA for the CDR3 is TGTGCCAGCAGAGAGGTTCGGGATGAGCAGTTCTTC.

The table lists this clonotype with many counts. V usage is TRBV28 and J usage is TRBJ1-4; perhaps TRBD1 as D (5 bases). The germline V gene encodes CDR1 MDHEN and CDR2 SYDVKM. The CDR3 is 15 amino acids. Trimming removed 4 bases at V and 11 bases at J, with 20 bases between. CDR3 protein: CASSSYGTWAKKLFF. In DNA form, the CDR3 reads TGTGCCAGCAGTTCCTACGGGACTTGGGCGAAGAAACTGTTTTTT.

The sample holds a few counts of this clonotype. This chain connects TRBV12-3 or TRBV12-4 to TRBJ2-1, with 7 bases that match TRBD2. This CDR3 spans 12 amino acids. The junction had 5 bases not matched to a gene; V was cut back by 6 bases and J by 9 bases. The CDR3 region has the DNA TGTGCCAGCAGCGGCCGGGAGGTTGAGCAGTTCTTC. Encoded protein: CASSGREVEQFF.

This clonotype was seen ten or more times. The CDR3 protein is CASTSLARGNRGQHTSDEQFF. The CDR3 region has the DNA TGTGCCAGCACCTCTCTCGCCCGGGGAAACAGGGGACAGCATACAAGTGATGAGCAGTTCTTC. V usage is TRBV12-3 or TRBV12-4 and J usage is TRBJ2-1; 7 bases line up with TRBD1. The V segment lost 7 bases and the J segment 8 bases; nucleotides outside the gene matches: 32. The CDR3 has 21 residues.

This clonotype was observed a handful of times. The chain has TRBV10-3 and TRBJ2-4, with 7 positions matching TRBD2. Germline CDR1 is ENHRY and CDR2 is SYGVKD. The CDR3 totals 14 residues. With V trimmed by 3 bases and J by 1 base, 0 bases remained unmatched. CDR3: CAISDGGAKNIQYF. The CDR3 nucleotides are TGTGCCATCAGTGACGGGGGGGCCAAAAACATTCAGTACTTC.

In its sample, this clonotype was seen a few times. The chain combines TRBV10-3 with TRBJ2-5; 12 nucleotides line up with TRBD2. V lost 6 bases, J lost 4 bases, and 3 bases stayed unmatched. The V gene's germline CDR1 is ENHRY and CDR2 SYGVKD. This CDR3 contains 14 residues. The CDR3 sequence is CAIRAGLAGETQYF. CDR3 nucleotides: TGTGCCATCAGAGCGGGACTAGCGGGAGAGACCCAGTACTTC.

The chain uses TRBV20-1 and TRBJ2-1; 8 bases agree with TRBD1. J was trimmed by 4 bases and V by 4 bases; bases with no gene match: 6. Germline CDR1 DFQATT, CDR2 SNEGSKA (reference sequence). There are 14 residues in the CDR3. The CDR3, as DNA: TGCAGTGCTATGTCAGGGGGCGATTACAATGAGCAGTTCTTC. Translating it yields CSAMSGGDYNEQFF.

The chain has TRBV19 and TRBJ2-1; 10 positions agree with TRBD2. There are 15 residues in the CDR3. Germline V gene data show CDR1 as LNHDA and CDR2 as SQIVND (reference sequence). The V and J ends lost 3 bases and 5 bases, in that order; junction bases with no gene match: 4. CDR3 sequence (DNA): TGTGCCAGTAGTATCGGACTAGCGGTCCACAATGAGCAGTTCTTC. This encodes CASSIGLAVHNEQFF.

This clonotype was picked up many times. This chain connects TRBV11-2 to TRBJ1-1; 12 bases fit TRBD1. The CDR3 runs 15 residues. CDR1 SGHAT and CDR2 FQNNGV come from the germline V gene. Trimming took 4 bases from V and 7 from J; bases not matched to a gene: 7. The CDR3, as DNA: TGTGCCAGCAGCTACCCGGGACAGGGGGCGAATGAAGCTTTCTTT. Protein sequence: CASSYPGQGANEAFF.

This clonotype was detected ten times or more. The chain employs TRBV2 and TRBJ1-5, with a tentative D call TRBD1 (6 bases). The CDR3 covers 15 residues. V was trimmed by 8 bases and J by 0 bases, leaving 14 bases between them. Germline lookup yields CDR1 SNHLY and CDR2 FYNNEI. CDR3 amino acids: CASGFGQNSNQPQHF. The CDR3 DNA reads TGTGCCAGCGGATTCGGACAGAATAGCAATCAGCCCCAGCATTTT.

This clonotype was found many times. The gene calls are TRBV28 and TRBJ1-1; weak D call: TRBD1 (5 bases). The germline V and J ends were trimmed by 2 bases and 0 bases, with 10 bases remaining between them. The germline V gene encodes CDR1 MDHEN and CDR2 SYDVKM. The CDR3 covers 15 residues. The CDR3 sequence: CASSLTGTVNTEAFF. The CDR3 DNA follows: TGTGCCAGCAGTTTAACTGGGACGGTGAACACTGAAGCTTTCTTT.

On this clonotype: A much larger clone sits a single nucleotide away, making a read error possible. The V call is TRBV6-4, the J call TRBJ2-7, with a possible D match to TRBD1 (7 bases). The CDR3 sequence is 16 residues long. Germline CDR1 MRHNA, CDR2 SNTAGT. The CDR3 loop reads CASIPGRDRFGHERYF. The CDR3 DNA sequence: TGTGCCAGCATCCCAGGGCGGGACAGATTTGGCCACGAGCGGTACTTC.

This clonotype was counted many times. V usage is TRBV27 and J usage is TRBJ1-5; possibly TRBD1 for D (6 bases). Germline values: CDR1 MNHEY, CDR2 SMNVEV (reference sequence). The CDR3 runs to 15 residues. The V gene lost 4 bases and the J gene lost 6 bases, with 16 bases spanning the gap. CDR3 sequence reads: CASSSLGLGGQPQHF. CDR3 nucleotides: TGTGCCAGCAGTTCACTCGGGCTAGGGGGTCAGCCCCAGCATTTT.

This clonotype occurred many times. This rearrangement joins TRBV28 to TRBJ1-1; a possible D gene is TRBD1 (6 bases). Germline V CDR1 and CDR2: MDHEN, SYDVKM. V dropped 5 bases and J dropped 1 base, with 14 bases sitting between them. This CDR3 has 15 amino acids. The CDR3, as DNA: TGTGCCAGCAGTACCATGGGAGGGGGGAACACTGAAGCTTTCTTT. Amino acids: CASSTMGGGNTEAFF.

In nucleotides, the CDR3 is TGTGCCAGCAGTTTAATAGGCAGGGAAGCCTACGAGCAGTACTTC. This sequence encodes CASSLIGREAYEQYF. The chain uses TRBV27 and TRBJ2-7, with D possibly matching TRBD1 (5 bases). V was shortened by 2 bases and J by 2 bases, with 13 bases between the two germline ends. The germline CDR1 and CDR2 sequences are MNHEY and SMNVEV (reference sequence). The CDR3 extends over 15 amino acids.